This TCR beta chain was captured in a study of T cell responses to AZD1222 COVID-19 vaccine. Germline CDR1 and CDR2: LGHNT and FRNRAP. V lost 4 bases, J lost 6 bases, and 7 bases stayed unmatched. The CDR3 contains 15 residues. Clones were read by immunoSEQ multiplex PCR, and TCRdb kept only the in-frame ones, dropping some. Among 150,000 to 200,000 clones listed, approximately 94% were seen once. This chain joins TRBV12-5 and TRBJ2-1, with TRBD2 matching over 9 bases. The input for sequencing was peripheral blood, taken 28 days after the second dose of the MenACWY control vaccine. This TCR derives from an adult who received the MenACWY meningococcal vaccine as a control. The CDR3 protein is CASGYLAGSFNEQFF. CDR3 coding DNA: TGTGCTAGTGGTTACCTAGCGGGAAGTTTCAATGAGCAGTTCTTC.